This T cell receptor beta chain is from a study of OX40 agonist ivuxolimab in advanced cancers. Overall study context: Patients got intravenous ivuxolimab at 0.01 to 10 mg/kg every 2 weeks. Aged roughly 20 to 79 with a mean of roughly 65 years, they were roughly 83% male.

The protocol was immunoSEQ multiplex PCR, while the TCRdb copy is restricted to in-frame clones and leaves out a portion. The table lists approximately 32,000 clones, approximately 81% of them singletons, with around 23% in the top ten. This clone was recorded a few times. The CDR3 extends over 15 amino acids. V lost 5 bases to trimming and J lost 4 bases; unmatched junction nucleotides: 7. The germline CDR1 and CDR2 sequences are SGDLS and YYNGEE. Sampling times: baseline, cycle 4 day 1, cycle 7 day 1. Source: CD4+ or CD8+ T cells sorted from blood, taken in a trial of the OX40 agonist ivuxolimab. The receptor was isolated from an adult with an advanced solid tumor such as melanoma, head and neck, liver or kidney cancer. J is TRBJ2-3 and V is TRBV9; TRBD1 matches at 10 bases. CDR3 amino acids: CASSPKGQGSDTQYF. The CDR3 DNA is TGTGCCAGCAGTCCAAAGGGACAGGGGTCAGATACGCAGTATTTT. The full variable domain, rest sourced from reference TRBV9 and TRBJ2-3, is DSGVTQTPKHLITATGQRVTLRCSPRSGDLSVYWYQQSLDQGLQFLIQYYNGEERAKGNILERFSAQQFPDLHSELNLSSLELGDSALYFCASSPKGQGSDTQYFGPGTRLTVL.